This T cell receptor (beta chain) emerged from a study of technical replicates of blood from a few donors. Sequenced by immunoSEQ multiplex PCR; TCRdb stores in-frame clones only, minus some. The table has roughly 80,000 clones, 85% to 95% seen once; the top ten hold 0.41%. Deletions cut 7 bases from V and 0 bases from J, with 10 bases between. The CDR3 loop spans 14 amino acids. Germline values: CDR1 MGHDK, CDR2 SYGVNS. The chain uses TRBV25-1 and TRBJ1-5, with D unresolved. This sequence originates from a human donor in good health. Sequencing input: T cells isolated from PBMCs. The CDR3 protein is CASTEGVSNQPQHF. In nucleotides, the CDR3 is TGTGCCAGCACCGAAGGAGTTAGCAATCAGCCCCAGCATTTT.